These 7 T cell receptor beta chains were all obtained from the same sample, sequenced in a study of vaccination and CD4 T cells after COVID-19. No antigen has been identified for these receptors. The Oncomine TCR Beta short-read assay sequenced DNA from cultured CD4+ T cells. MiXCR, run by TCRdb on the PCR reads, gives a single entry per CDR3 protein. The sample has over 8,500 distinct CDR3 sequences, less than 70% seen once. As to treatment: approximately 9-day PBMC culture with coronavirus spike peptide pools or control peptides (ViraFEST assay). The sample taken for sequencing was CD4+ T cells from blood, cultured in vitro. These receptors came from a human donor who had recovered from COVID-19.

The genes are TRBV20-1 and TRBJ1-5, with D possibly being TRBD1 (6 bases). Germline lookup yields CDR1 DFQATT and CDR2 SNEGSKA (reference sequence). The CDR3 length is 13 residues. The CDR3: CRTAKGGDQPQHF. The CDR3, as DNA: TGCAGGACCGCTAAAGGGGGGGATCAGCCCCAGCATTTT.

This clonotype was recorded a few times. The chain couples TRBV25-1 to TRBJ2-5, with D unresolved. CDR1 is MGHDK, CDR2 SYGVNS, per germline. The CDR3 totals 11 residues. With 4 bases removed from V and 5 bases from J, the gap between germline ends came to 5 bases. The DNA of the CDR3 is TGTGCCAGCAGTGTTGGGGAGACCCAGTACTTC. This gives the protein CASSVGETQYF.

This sequence joins TRBV15 and TRBJ2-7; D may be TRBD1 or TRBD2 (5 bases each). CDR1 is LNHNV and CDR2 is YYDKDF in the germline V gene (reference sequence). Trimming shortened V by 1 base and J by 3 bases, and 10 bases separated the two germline ends. This CDR3 is 14 amino acids long. The CDR3 nucleotides read TGTGCCACCAGCAGAGTGGTGGGGGACTACGAGCAGTACTTC. Its protein is CATSRVVGDYEQYF.

The chain is built from TRBV27 and TRBJ2-5; no reliable D call. This CDR3 has 13 residues. Germline CDR1 MNHEY, CDR2 SMNVEV (reference sequence). Between the trimmed V and J ends, which lost 5 bases and 5 bases, there was a span of 12 bases. CDR3 nucleotide sequence: TGTGCCAGCAGTACAGACTTAAAGGAGACCCAGTACTTC. It is translated as CASSTDLKETQYF.

This clonotype was detected a few times. The chain combines TRBV6-1 with TRBJ2-7, with 9 bases aligning to TRBD2. CDR1 and CDR2 (germline): MNHNS, SASEGT. The trim removed 7 bases at V and 6 bases at J, leaving 7 bases unmatched. CDR3 length: 13 amino acids. CDR3 bases: TGTGCCAGCACCTTAGCGGGAGTGCTCGAGCAGTACTTC. Translating it yields CASTLAGVLEQYF.

This clonotype was counted a few times. J is TRBJ1-5 and V is TRBV20-1; 10 bases agree with TRBD1. After removal of 0 bases from V and 7 bases from J, the junction contained 6 bases not matched to a gene. The germline CDR1 and CDR2 sequences are DFQATT and SNEGSKA (reference sequence). This CDR3 is built from 15 residues. The CDR3 is CSARDWDRGDQPQHF. CDR3 nucleotides: TGCAGTGCTAGAGATTGGGACAGGGGAGACCAGCCCCAGCATTTT.

CDR3 amino acids: CASTSTGNQPQHF. CDR3 nucleotides: TGTGCCAGCACCTCAACAGGGAATCAGCCCCAGCATTTT. The V gene is TRBV6-2 or TRBV6-3, the J gene TRBJ1-5, with D tentatively TRBD1 (6 bases). The CDR3 is 13 amino acids. Between the trimmed V and J ends, which lost 7 bases and 4 bases, there was a span of 11 bases. Germline assignment: CDR1 MNHEY and CDR2 SVGEGT.